This T cell receptor beta chain came from a study of blood T cell repertoires in COVID-19. In the study's own analysis: For nucleated cells, counts were estimated from reference gene primer amplification. TCRdb's copy holds only in-frame clones and misses some; the assay was immunoSEQ multiplex PCR. V and J calls and clone size come straight from that table; D and trimming were deduced from the DNA. Among about 59,000 clones listed, more than 80% were seen once. The CDR3 extends over 15 amino acids. Germline V lookup: CDR1 SNHLY, CDR2 FYNNEI. V was trimmed by 6 bases and J by 0 bases, leaving 12 bases between them.

The chain combines TRBV2 with TRBJ1-3; the D gene is possibly TRBD1 (5 bases). Specimen: peripheral blood. The sequence came from a man of 80 years or more with acute or convalescent COVID-19. Here the CDR3 reads CASSAPGGSGNTIYF. CDR3 in DNA: TGTGCCAGCAGCGCCCCGGGGGGCTCTGGAAACACCATATATTTT.